The 26 T cell receptor beta chains presented below share a single source sample, sequenced in a study of cytomegalovirus exposure and HLA in healthy donors. The PCR used 60 Vbeta and 13 Jbeta primers. Libraries were prepared by immunoSEQ multiplex PCR; TCRdb keeps only in-frame clonotypes and omits some of them. The data show hundreds of thousands of clones, approximately 84% seen once. The sequencing input was PBMCs. The receptor source for this set is a middle-aged woman in good health and CMV-seronegative.

The rearrangement uses TRBV7-8 and TRBJ1-2; no clear D. The CDR3 runs 14 residues. CDR1 and CDR2 (germline): SGHVS, FQNEAQ. V lost 1 base and J lost 0, with 6 bases in between. CDR3 DNA: TGTGCCAGCAGCTTAGGACATACTAACTATGGCTACACCTTC. This gives the protein CASSLGHTNYGYTF. The complete variable domain, with remaining parts taken from reference TRBV7-8 and TRBJ1-2, reads GAGVSQSPRYKVAKRGQDVALRCDPISGHVSLFWYQQALGQGPEFLTYFQNEAQLDKSGLPSDRFFAERPEGSVSTLKIQRTQQEDSAVYLCASSLGHTNYGYTFGSGTRLTVV.

The CDR3 sequence is CASSYRQGNYEQYF. CDR3 DNA sequence: TGTGCCAGCAGCTACCGACAGGGAAACTACGAGCAGTACTTC. The chain recombines TRBV11-3 with TRBJ2-7; TRBD1 matches at 7 bases. Trimming removed 4 bases from V and 3 bases from J; junction bases left unmatched: 6. This CDR3 contains 14 residues. Germline CDR1 reads SGHNT; CDR2 reads YENEEA.

J is TRBJ1-1 and V is TRBV30; 9 bases align to TRBD1. The germline V gene encodes CDR1 GTSNPN and CDR2 SVGIG (reference sequence). V lost 0 bases and J lost 0; bases outside the gene matches: 5. The CDR3 is 16 amino acids. CDR3: CAWSVPGQGMNTEAFF. CDR3 bases: TGTGCCTGGAGTGTTCCGGGACAGGGTATGAACACTGAAGCTTTCTTT.

V usage is TRBV7-3 and J usage is TRBJ2-1, with 13 bases aligning to TRBD2. The germline CDR1 and CDR2 sequences are SGHTA and FQGTGA. The J segment lost 7 bases and the V segment lost 5 bases, leaving 5 bases of the junction unmatched. There are 15 residues in the CDR3. CDR3 coding DNA: TGTGCCAGCAGCCTGGGACTAGCGGGGAAGAATGAGCAGTTCTTC. As protein: CASSLGLAGKNEQFF.

The V gene is TRBV13, the J gene TRBJ1-1, with 9 bases that match TRBD1. In germline, CDR1 is PRHDT, CDR2 FYEKMQ (reference sequence). The CDR3 has 19 residues. Germline trimming cut 5 bases from V and 1 base from J; bases unmatched to any gene: 17. The CDR3 spells CASSVGQGVLSRKNTEAFF. The CDR3 bases are TGTGCCAGCAGCGTGGGACAGGGTGTTCTTTCCCGAAAGAACACTGAAGCTTTCTTT.

V is TRBV30 and J is TRBJ2-2, with TRBD2 matching over 9 bases. V trimming: 3 bases; J trimming: 7 bases; junction bases outside the gene matches: 12. The CDR3 has 16 residues. Germline-derived CDR1 and CDR2 are GTSNPN and SVGIG (reference sequence). CDR3 amino acids: CAWRDGRGGRDGELFF. The CDR3 DNA reads as TGTGCCTGGAGGGACGGGCGGGGGGGCCGAGACGGGGAGCTGTTTTTT.

V and J are TRBV9 and TRBJ1-1; tentative D call: TRBD1 (6 bases). The CDR3 is 15 residues long. V lost 2 bases to trimming and J lost 2 bases, with 13 bases between them. Germline lookup yields CDR1 SGDLS and CDR2 YYNGEE. Here the CDR3 reads CASSVTTGRNTEAFF. The CDR3 DNA reads TGTGCCAGCAGCGTGACTACAGGGCGTAACACTGAAGCTTTCTTT.

J is TRBJ1-4 and V is TRBV7-2; TRBD1 matches at 7 bases. The V and J ends lost 5 bases and 7 bases, in that order; junction bases with no gene match: 7. The CDR3 covers 14 residues. The germline CDR1 and CDR2 sequences are SGHTA and FQGNSA. The CDR3 bases are TGTGCCAGCAGCCCAGGGGGAAGGACTGAAAAACTGTTTTTT. Protein product: CASSPGGRTEKLFF.

With regard to this clone: One end of the junction is discordant with germline, which a read error may explain. V usage is TRBV28 and J usage is TRBJ1-2; maybe TRBD1 (6 bases). Germline V lookup: CDR1 MDHEN, CDR2 SYDVKM. This CDR3 is 12 amino acids long. The CDR3 region is CASSLLGGQGNF. CDR3 nucleotide sequence: TGTGCCAGCAGTTTATTAGGCGGTCAGGGGAACTTC.

The chain combines TRBV18 with TRBJ2-3, with 11 bases fitting TRBD2. Germline CDR1 KGHSH, CDR2 LQKENI. There are 16 residues in the CDR3. V dropped 3 bases and J dropped 2; count of bases not matched to a gene: 4. Here the CDR3 reads CASSPRTSGSTDTQYF. The CDR3, as DNA: TGTGCCAGCTCACCTCGGACTAGCGGGTCCACAGATACGCAGTATTTT. Variable domain in full (rest from reference TRBV18 and TRBJ2-3): NAGVMQNPRHLVRRRGQEARLRCSPMKGHSHVYWYRQLPEEGLKFMVYLQKENIIDESGMPKERFSAEFPKEGPSILRIQQVVRGDSAAYFCASSPRTSGSTDTQYFGPGTRLTVL.

This chain connects TRBV6-6 to TRBJ1-2; TRBD1 is a possible D gene (5 bases). Germline V gene sequence: CDR1 MNHNY, CDR2 SVGAGI (reference sequence). V was trimmed by 0 bases and J by 5 bases, leaving 16 bases between them. The CDR3 runs to 16 residues. The CDR3 sequence: CASSYSKGRAGYGYTF. The DNA of the CDR3 is TGTGCCAGCAGTTACTCGAAGGGTAGGGCAGGGTATGGCTACACCTTC.

J is TRBJ1-2 and V is TRBV4-1; maybe TRBD1 (6 bases). The CDR3 totals 17 residues. V was shortened by 4 bases and J by 5 bases, with 23 bases between the two germline ends. CDR1 MGHRA and CDR2 YSYEKL come from the germline V gene. CDR3 nucleotide sequence: TGCGCCAGCAGCCTTCCAGTGCAGGGGACCACCCTTTATGGCTACACCTTC. Its protein is CASSLPVQGTTLYGYTF.

V gene TRBV7-9 combines with J gene TRBJ1-1; D might be TRBD1 (5 bases). The V and J ends lost 2 bases and 3 bases respectively, with 10 bases between them. CDR1 is SEHNR, CDR2 FQNEAQ, per germline (reference sequence). The CDR3 has 14 residues. This CDR3 is CASSLKGGDTEAFF. The CDR3 DNA follows: TGTGCCAGCAGCTTAAAAGGAGGGGACACTGAAGCTTTCTTT.

This clone was observed a few times. Its ends do not fully match the called genes, so a read error is possible. This chain joins TRBV7-7 and TRBJ2-5, with 8 bases that match TRBD1. In germline, CDR1 is SSHAT, CDR2 FNYEAQ (reference sequence). The CDR3 consists of 13 residues. CDR3 in amino acids: CASSSDRVETQYF. The CDR3 bases are TGTGCTAGCAGCTCGGACAGGGTCGAGACCCAGTACTTC.

This chain connects TRBV7-2 to TRBJ2-2; 7 positions match TRBD2. Germline V gene sequence: CDR1 SGHTA, CDR2 FQGNSA. This CDR3 is 14 amino acids long. V lost 3 bases and J lost 8; bases outside the gene matches: 6. The CDR3 region has the DNA TGTGCCAGCAGCTTGCATGGGGGGGAAGGGGAGCTGTTTTTT. Translating it yields CASSLHGGEGELFF. The full variable domain, its missing parts supplied by reference TRBV7-2 and TRBJ2-2, is GAGVSQSPSNKVTEKGKDVELRCDPISGHTALYWYRQSLGQGLEFLIYFQGNSAPDKSGLPSDRFSAERTGGSVSTLTIQRTQQEDSAVYLCASSLHGGEGELFFGEGSRLTVL.

This clone came up once. The chain recombines TRBV2 with TRBJ1-1; no definite D call. The CDR3 is made up of 14 amino acids. The germline CDR1 and CDR2 sequences are SNHLY and FYNNEI. Trimming pared 3 bases from V and 5 bases from J, leaving 13 bases between. CDR3 amino acids: CASSDASLRTEAFF. CDR3 sequence (DNA): TGTGCCAGCAGTGATGCGAGCCTGAGGACTGAAGCTTTCTTT.

The CDR3 region is CASSPSGTGRRNEQFF. The CDR3 region has the DNA TGTGCCAGTAGCCCGTCGGGGACAGGGCGTCGGAATGAGCAGTTCTTC. V is TRBV19 and J is TRBJ2-1, with TRBD1 matching 9 bases. The CDR3 consists of 16 residues. Trimming took 6 bases from V and 7 from J; bases not matched to a gene: 13. Germline lookup yields CDR1 LNHDA and CDR2 SQIVND (reference sequence).

The chain employs TRBV14 and TRBJ1-1, with D possibly TRBD1 on 5 matching bases. Germline V gene sequence: CDR1 SGHDN, CDR2 FVKESK. There are 13 residues in the CDR3. Between the trimmed V and J ends, which lost 7 bases and 0 bases, there was a span of 9 bases. CDR3 in amino acids: CASKYRMNTEAFF. The CDR3 region has the DNA TGTGCCAGCAAGTACAGGATGAACACTGAAGCTTTCTTT.

The rearrangement joins TRBV6-1 to TRBJ2-6, with TRBD1 identical over 11 bases. V shed 4 bases and J 0 bases; nucleotides not matched to a gene: 5. Looked up from germline, CDR1 is MNHNS and CDR2 is SASEGT. This CDR3 has 18 amino acids. CDR3 residues: CASSARTGGFSGANVLTF. CDR3 DNA sequence: TGTGCCAGCAGTGCCCGGACAGGGGGCTTCTCTGGGGCCAACGTCCTGACTTTC.

This chain uses TRBV28 with TRBJ2-6; D is possibly TRBD1 (6 bases). Germline values: CDR1 MDHEN, CDR2 SYDVKM. The CDR3 is 15 amino acids. Between the trimmed V and J ends, which lost 5 bases and 1 base, there was a span of 9 bases. The CDR3 bases are TGTGCCAGCAGTGCAACAGGGTCTGGGGCCAACGTCCTGACTTTC. Amino acid sequence: CASSATGSGANVLTF. Looking up the rest from reference TRBV28 and TRBJ2-6 gives the full variable domain: DVKVTQSSRYLVKRTGEKVFLECVQDMDHENMFWYRQDPGLGLRLIYFSYDVKMKEKGDIPEGYSVSREKKERFSLILESASTNQTSMYLCASSATGSGANVLTFGAGSRLTVL.

The CDR3 sequence: CASSGTGNYGYTF. The DNA for the CDR3 is TGCGCCAGCTCCGGGACAGGGAACTATGGCTACACCTTC. This chain connects TRBV10-2 to TRBJ1-2, with 9 bases matching TRBD1. Germline CDR1 is WSHSY and CDR2 is SAAADI. The V gene end was trimmed by 8 bases and the J gene end by 2 bases; junction bases not matched to a gene: 3. This CDR3 region has 13 residues.

In DNA form, the CDR3 reads TGTGCCAGCAGCTACGCCGGACAGCTAAATGAAAAACTGTTTTTT. The encoded protein is CASSYAGQLNEKLFF. The chain uses TRBV28 and TRBJ1-4; a weak D match, TRBD1 (6 bases). With 6 bases removed from V and 5 bases from J, the gap between germline ends came to 16 bases. This CDR3 is 15 amino acids long. The V gene's germline CDR1 is MDHEN and CDR2 SYDVKM.

This clone was found once. CDR3 residues: CASFSRGSSYNEQFF. The CDR3 DNA reads TGTGCCAGCTTCTCTCGGGGGAGCTCCTACAATGAGCAGTTCTTC. The chain carries TRBV28 and TRBJ2-1; tentatively, D is TRBD2 (6 bases). The V gene lost 8 bases and the J gene lost 0 bases, with 14 bases spanning the gap. The CDR3 runs to 15 residues. Germline CDR1 reads MDHEN; CDR2 reads SYDVKM.

The sample holds one count of this clone. The chain combines TRBV19 with TRBJ1-1, with a possible D match to TRBD1 (5 bases). The CDR3 loop spans 13 amino acids. Germline V gives CDR1 LNHDA, CDR2 SQIVND (reference sequence). The germline V and J ends were trimmed by 3 bases and 7 bases, with 12 bases remaining between them. Written as DNA, the CDR3 is TGTGCCAGTAGTATTTATAAGGGACTTGAAGCTTTCTTT. Protein sequence: CASSIYKGLEAFF.

The rearrangement links TRBV6-1 to TRBJ2-7; possible D gene TRBD1, 6 bases. CDR1 is MNHNS and CDR2 is SASEGT in the germline V gene. The CDR3 extends over 13 amino acids. V was pared by 6 bases and J by 5 bases, with 14 bases between. The CDR3 nucleotides are TGTGCCAGCAGGCCCTATGGGGGCGACGAGCAGTACTTC. It yields the protein CASRPYGGDEQYF.

V and J are TRBV5-1 and TRBJ1-6; tentatively, D is TRBD1 (6 bases). CDR1 and CDR2 (germline): SGHRS, YFSETQ. CDR3 size: 17 residues. Trimming left V 0 bases short and J 5 bases short, with 15 bases between. CDR3 residues: CASSLDTTGQHNSPLHF. DNA for the CDR3: TGCGCCAGCAGCTTGGATACCACCGGACAGCATAATTCACCCCTCCACTTT.